The 17 T cell receptor beta chains below were found in one sample sequenced in a study of blood T cell repertoires in COVID-19. Method: immunoSEQ multiplex PCR; TCRdb's copy keeps in-frame clones and lacks some. The data contain 250,000 or so clones, around 93% of them singletons. Sequencing was done on a sample of PBMCs or T cells enriched from blood (not recorded which). These receptor sequences come from a human donor in a cohort exposed to, infected with or recovered from COVID-19 (not recorded which). The donor label of this sample is uncertain.

The rearrangement links TRBV19 to TRBJ2-3; 8 positions agree with TRBD2. The V gene's germline CDR1 is LNHDA and CDR2 SQIVND (reference sequence). J lost 2 bases, V lost 3 bases, and 16 bases had no gene match. The CDR3 totals 19 residues. The CDR3 loop is CASSMGTLVGGGPTDTQYF. The CDR3 DNA sequence: TGTGCCAGTAGTATGGGAACATTGGTGGGCGGGGGGCCCACAGATACGCAGTATTTT.

The rearrangement uses TRBV6-5 and TRBJ1-6; 7 positions agree with TRBD1. The junction had 5 bases not matched to a gene; V was cut back by 6 bases and J by 6 bases. Per germline, CDR1 MNHEY and CDR2 SVGAGI. The CDR3 has 14 residues. CDR3 residues: CASSRDRANSPLHF. CDR3 coding DNA: TGTGCCAGCAGCCGAGACAGGGCTAATTCACCCCTCCACTTT.

The CDR3 DNA reads as TGTGCCAGCAGTTTAAAGGGGATCGCGTACGAGCAGTACTTC. Translation: CASSLKGIAYEQYF. This rearrangement joins TRBV6-9 to TRBJ2-7; D is perhaps TRBD1 (5 bases). This CDR3 spans 14 amino acids. Trimming removed 4 bases at V and 4 bases at J, with 14 bases between. Germline V gene data show CDR1 as MNHGY and CDR2 as SVAAGI.

The V call is TRBV9, the J call TRBJ2-6; 9 nucleotides align to TRBD1. Germline CDR1 and CDR2: SGDLS and YYNGEE. V dropped 4 bases and J dropped 0; count of bases not matched to a gene: 8. The CDR3 has 18 amino acids. The CDR3 DNA reads TGTGCCAGCAGCTTCCGGACAGGGGCCCTCTCTGGGGCCAACGTCCTGACTTTC. Its translation is CASSFRTGALSGANVLTF.

This clone was found once. The chain joins TRBV4-2 to TRBJ1-3, with a possible D match to TRBD1 (5 bases). The germline CDR1 and CDR2 sequences are LGHNA and YNFKEQ. This CDR3 has 18 residues. The germline V and J ends were trimmed by 3 bases and 1 base, with 19 bases remaining between them. The CDR3 region is CASSQIVSGAVSGNTIYF. CDR3 coding DNA: TGTGCCAGCAGCCAGATCGTCAGCGGGGCAGTATCTGGAAACACCATATATTTT.

This chain connects TRBV7-6 to TRBJ1-3; D remains ambiguous. V lost 4 bases to trimming and J lost 0 bases, with 13 bases between them. CDR1 and CDR2 (germline): SGHVS, FNYEAQ. The CDR3 is 16 residues long. CDR3 residues: CASSSPRQDSGNTIYF. The CDR3 region has the DNA TGTGCCAGCAGCTCGCCTCGTCAGGACTCTGGAAACACCATATATTTT.

V gene TRBV3-1 (or the pseudogene TRBV3-2) combines with J gene TRBJ2-2; the match to TRBD1 covers 9 bases. CDR1 is LGHDT and CDR2 is YNNKEL in the germline V gene (reference sequence). The CDR3 has 14 amino acids. J was trimmed by 6 bases and V by 8 bases; bases with no gene match: 7. DNA for the CDR3: TGTGCCAGCGCTAAACAGGGGGCAGCCGGGGAGCTGTTTTTT. This gives the protein CASAKQGAAGELFF.

CDR3 nucleotides: TGTGCCAGCAGCGCCACAGGGGGATCATACACAGATACGCAGTATTTT. This translates into CASSATGGSYTDTQYF. The chain uses TRBV5-4 and TRBJ2-3; 8 nucleotides align to TRBD1. Germline CDR1 SGHNT, CDR2 YYREEE (reference sequence). Losses at the gene ends were 4 bases for V and 2 bases for J; bases not matched to a gene: 9. The CDR3 contains 16 residues.

This chain joins TRBV6-5 and TRBJ1-5; perhaps TRBD1 as D (6 bases). CDR3 length: 15 amino acids. The germline V gene encodes CDR1 MNHEY and CDR2 SVGAGI. Trimming took 2 bases from V and 1 from J, leaving 9 bases between them. CDR3 amino acids: CASSYTQGSNQPQHF. CDR3 DNA: TGTGCCAGCAGTTACACCCAGGGGAGCAATCAGCCCCAGCATTTT.

This rearrangement joins TRBV3-1 (or the pseudogene TRBV3-2) to TRBJ1-6, with 10 nucleotides matching TRBD1. The V segment lost 2 bases and the J segment 7 bases; nucleotides outside the gene matches: 2. Germline-derived CDR1 and CDR2 are LGHDT and YNNKEL (reference sequence). This CDR3 has 15 amino acids. The CDR3 sequence is CASSQRQGANSPLHF. For the CDR3, the DNA is TGTGCCAGCAGCCAAAGACAGGGGGCAAATTCACCCCTCCACTTT.

This clone was picked up one time. This chain links TRBV6-5 with TRBJ2-4, with a possible D match to TRBD1 (6 bases). The CDR3 consists of 12 residues. The ends were cut back, 10 bases at V and 3 bases at J, with 10 bases in the middle. From germline, CDR1 is MNHEY and CDR2 SVGAGI. CDR3 in amino acids: CATKDSKNIQYF. CDR3 bases: TGTGCCACCAAGGACAGCAAAAACATTCAGTACTTC.

The V gene is TRBV5-1, the J gene TRBJ1-4; D not certain. The CDR3 runs 16 residues. The V end was cut by 0 bases, the J end by 6 bases, with 15 bases between. Looked up from germline, CDR1 is SGHRS and CDR2 is YFSETQ. This CDR3 is CASSLASRAWDEKLFF. In DNA form, the CDR3 reads TGCGCCAGCAGCTTGGCCTCGAGGGCATGGGATGAAAAACTGTTTTTT. The variable domain in full, with the rest retrieved from reference TRBV5-1 and TRBJ1-4, is KAGVTQTPRYLIKTRGQQVTLSCSPISGHRSVSWYQQTPGQGLQFLFEYFSETQRNKGNFPGRFSGRQFSNSRSEMNVSTLELGDSALYLCASSLASRAWDEKLFFGSGTQLSVL.

A few counts support this clone. The rearrangement links TRBV20-1 to TRBJ1-5; weak D call: TRBD1 (5 bases). Germline V gives CDR1 DFQATT, CDR2 SNEGSKA (reference sequence). The CDR3 has 14 residues. With 6 bases removed from V and 2 bases from J, the gap between germline ends came to 14 bases. This chain's CDR3 is CSASKEGGNQPQHF. The CDR3 DNA reads TGCAGTGCCAGTAAAGAAGGGGGCAATCAGCCCCAGCATTTT.

This clone was observed once. V and J are TRBV7-9 and TRBJ1-6, with D unclear. Trimming left V 3 bases short and J 4 bases short, with 16 bases between. CDR1 and CDR2 (germline): SEHNR, FQNEAQ (reference sequence). The CDR3 contains 17 residues. CDR3 residues: CASSFTDPPGYNSPLHF. Written as DNA, the CDR3 is TGTGCCAGCAGCTTTACCGATCCACCGGGATATAATTCACCCCTCCACTTT. The full variable domain, its missing parts supplied by reference TRBV7-9 and TRBJ1-6, is DTGVSQNPRHKITKRGQNVTFRCDPISEHNRLYWYRQTLGQGPEFLTYFQNEAQLEKSRLLSDRFSAERPKGSFSTLEIQRTEQGDSAMYLCASSFTDPPGYNSPLHFGNGTRLTVT.

This clone was observed a few times. The V and J genes are TRBV6-6 and TRBJ1-6; a weak D match, TRBD1 (6 bases). The CDR3 consists of 17 residues. The germline V and J ends were trimmed by 5 bases and 6 bases, with 20 bases remaining between them. Germline loops: CDR1 MNHNY, CDR2 SVGAGI (reference sequence). CDR3 sequence (DNA): TGTGCCAGCAGTCCCTTTGCAGGGAGGGGGATTAATTCACCCCTCCACTTT. Protein: CASSPFAGRGINSPLHF.

The CDR3 region has the DNA TGTGCCAGTAGTACGGGGACAGGGTGGCGGCCCCAGCATTTT. It is translated as CASSTGTGWRPQHF. The V call is TRBV19, the J call TRBJ1-5; the match to TRBD1 covers 9 bases. The germline gives CDR1 LNHDA, CDR2 SQIVND (reference sequence). The CDR3 is 14 residues long. V gave up 4 bases and J gave up 9 bases; unmatched junction bases: 7.

This clone was counted a single time. The J gene is TRBJ1-4, the V gene TRBV21-1. TRBV21-1 is annotated as a pseudogene. This CDR3 contains 17 residues. CDR3 sequence (DNA): TGTGCCAGCAGCAATACCTGGAAGGCCTACCCCTGGAGAAAACTGTTTTTT. Protein product: CASSNTWKAYPWRKLFF.